What follows is one T cell receptor beta chain and its context. A read error may be the cause here, since a much bigger clone is one base away. Amplification targeted TCR beta CDR3 regions from RNA transcripts. Researchers ran a first-round RT-PCR on the TCR CDR3 using the HTBI primer set. Each CDR3 protein gets one entry after TCRdb re-called the multiplex PCR reads with MiXCR. The sample carries around 620,000 distinct CDR3 sequences, just over 45% recorded once. The data are from a study of T cells in Graves' hyperthyroidism and ophthalmopathy. The CDR3 is 11 residues long. The V gene lost 8 bases and the J gene lost 9 bases, with 8 bases spanning the gap. Germline CDR1 MDHEN, CDR2 SYDVKM.

Material: peripheral blood or thyroid tissue (not recorded which). This TCR was sampled from an adult woman with Graves' disease, either hyperthyroidism or ophthalmopathy (not recorded which). The chain links TRBV28 to TRBJ2-6; D is uncertain. The DNA for the CDR3 is TGTGCCAGCGTGGCAGTCAACGTCCTGACTTTC. This translates into CASVAVNVLTF.